This T cell receptor (beta chain) was captured in a study of cytomegalovirus exposure and HLA in healthy donors. General study results and limits: According to a subsequent analysis, TCR clusters from the first cohort were inclined to appear together in the 120 validation repertoires. Among TCR beta chains, those listed as cytomegalovirus-associated numbered around 160.

Note on this clone: Its specificity is unknown.

TCRdb's table, derived via immunoSEQ multiplex PCR, lists solely in-frame clones and lacks some. The sample records roughly 120,000 clones, roughly 94% being singletons. The validation cohort, a group of over a hundred subjects, included the donors and was separate from the roughly 700-subject first cohort. The germline V gene encodes CDR1 MDHEN and CDR2 SYDVKM. The V end lost 5 bases, the J end lost 5 bases, and 12 bases lay between the germline ends. This CDR3 spans 14 amino acids. The clonotype originates from a woman under 30 in good health and CMV-seronegative. The sequenced sample consisted of PBMCs. This chain connects TRBV28 to TRBJ2-2; weak D call: TRBD1 (6 bases). CDR3 amino acids: CASSAPGETGELFF. CDR3 sequence (DNA): TGTGCCAGCAGTGCACCAGGGGAGACCGGGGAGCTGTTTTTT.